The T cell receptor (beta chain) described here comes from a study of T cells in Graves' hyperthyroidism and ophthalmopathy. Regarding this clonotype: What it recognizes is unknown.

Template material for amplifying TCR beta CDR3 regions consisted of RNA transcripts. In the first-round RT-PCR of the TCR CDR3, the HTBI primer set was used. TCRdb re-called the multiplex PCR reads with MiXCR, one entry per CDR3 protein. Of roughly 660,000 distinct CDR3 sequences in the sample, around 16% were seen once. Study observations and caveats: Blood also showed most of the thyroid clonotypes that were expanded above 0.001.

The CDR3 is 14 amino acids. The V and J ends lost 5 bases and 6 bases, in that order; junction bases with no gene match: 10. These patients, aged 18 to 65, had recently diagnosed hyperthyroidism lasting under 2 months. The study left out patients who had uncontrolled infection, other autoimmune disease, pregnancy or lactation. An approximately 10 ml volume of fresh peripheral blood provided the PBMCs. The chain carries TRBV12-3 or TRBV12-4 and TRBJ2-7; 7 positions match TRBD2. This TCR came from a man in his forties or fifties with Graves' hyperthyroidism. Sequenced material: blood. For the CDR3, the DNA is TGTGCCAGCAGTGCCGGACTAGTGGGGGGCGAGCAGTACTTC. The encoded protein is CASSAGLVGGEQYF.